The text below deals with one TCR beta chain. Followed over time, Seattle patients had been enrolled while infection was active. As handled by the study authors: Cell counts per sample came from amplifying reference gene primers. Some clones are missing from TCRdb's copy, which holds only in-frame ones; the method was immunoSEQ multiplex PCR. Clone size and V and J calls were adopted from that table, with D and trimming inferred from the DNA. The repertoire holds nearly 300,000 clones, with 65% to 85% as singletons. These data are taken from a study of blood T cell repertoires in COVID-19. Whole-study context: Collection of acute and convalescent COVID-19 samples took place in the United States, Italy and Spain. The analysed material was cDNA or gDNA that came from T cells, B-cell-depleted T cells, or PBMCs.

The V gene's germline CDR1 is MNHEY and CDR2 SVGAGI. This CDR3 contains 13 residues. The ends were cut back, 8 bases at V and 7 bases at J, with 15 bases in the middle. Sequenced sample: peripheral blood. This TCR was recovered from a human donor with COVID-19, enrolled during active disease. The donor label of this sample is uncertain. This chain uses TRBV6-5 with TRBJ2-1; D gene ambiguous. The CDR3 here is CASRLDIRNEQFF. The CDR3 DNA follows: TGTGCCAGCCGGTTAGACATCCGAAATGAGCAGTTCTTC.